This T cell receptor (beta chain) was sequenced for a study of blood T cell dynamics during melanoma immunotherapy. Study-wide background: Standard first-line treatment here was pembrolizumab or nivolumab plus ipilimumab in metastatic melanoma.

The time point denotes: pre-treatment baseline. The germline V gene has CDR1 LGHNA and CDR2 YSLEER. Trimming cost V 0 bases and J 4 bases, with 12 bases left between them. The CDR3 covers 15 residues. Measured with immunoSEQ multiplex PCR; TCRdb has only the in-frame clones, and not every one. This sample has roughly 7,900 clones; over 65% occur once, and the top ten carry approximately 1%. The sample in question was blood, obtained from a patient treated with checkpoint blockade. This sequence originates from a human donor with melanoma. The V and J genes are TRBV4-3 and TRBJ1-2; D gene uncertain. CDR3 sequence (DNA): TGCGCCAGCAGCCAAGATAGGCCAGGAACCTATGGCTACACCTTC. Translating gives CASSQDRPGTYGYTF.